Described below is a single T cell receptor beta chain sequence and its context. The data were taken from a study of blood T cell repertoires in COVID-19. Overall study context: The cDNA or gDNA used as material had been derived from T cells, B-cell-depleted T cells, or PBMCs.

Trimming left V 2 bases short and J 5 bases short, with 9 bases between. Germline V gives CDR1 MNHNS, CDR2 SASEGT. The CDR3 sequence is 14 residues long. This table comes from immunoSEQ multiplex PCR, and its TCRdb copy is limited to in-frame clones, with some not included. The sample holds 310,000 or so clones; 70% to 90% are singletons and the top ten take about 2.2%. The TCR comes from a woman aged 25 to 39 who had recovered from COVID-19. The chain uses TRBV6-1 and TRBJ2-2, with a tentative D call TRBD1 (5 bases). The sequenced material came from peripheral blood. CDR3 DNA sequence: TGTGCCAGCAGTGAACAGGGATGGACCGGGGAGCTGTTTTTT. Residues: CASSEQGWTGELFF.